The clone carrying this T cell receptor beta chain was seen a single time. Per the germline V gene, CDR1 is SGHKS and CDR2 is YYEKEE (reference sequence). This CDR3 has 13 amino acids. V lost 1 base, J lost 5 bases, and 7 bases lay in between. The method was immunoSEQ multiplex PCR; TCRdb's version includes in-frame clones alone and lacks a portion of them. The table shows around 170,000 clones, with about 80% occurring only once. The sample belongs to a study of blood T cell repertoires in COVID-19. This chain links TRBV5-5 with TRBJ1-5; D call uncertain. The sequenced sample was peripheral blood. The clonotype comes from a man in his sixties or seventies who had recovered from COVID-19. CDR3 residues: CASSLIGDQPQHF. Written as DNA, the CDR3 is TGTGCCAGCAGCTTGATTGGAGATCAGCCCCAGCATTTT.